In this sample, the clone carrying this T cell receptor (beta chain) turned up once. The data were obtained in a study of blood T cell repertoires in COVID-19. Study context: Some COVID-19 samples were acute and others convalescent; all came from the United States, Italy and Spain.

As handled by the study authors: The authors estimated nucleated cell counts from reference gene primer amplification. Assay: immunoSEQ multiplex PCR; the TCRdb copy retains only in-frame clones and omits some. The D gene and trimming were derived from the DNA, and the V and J assignments and clone size from that table. The sample shows approximately 260,000 clones, roughly 90% of them seen only once. Germline assignment: CDR1 SGHDT and CDR2 YYEEEE. V was shortened by 0 bases and J by 5 bases, with 11 bases between the two germline ends. There are 14 residues in the CDR3. The chain employs TRBV5-6 and TRBJ2-5; possible D gene TRBD2, 5 bases. The sequenced sample consisted of peripheral blood. The source is a woman in her sixties or seventies with COVID-19, enrolled during active disease. The chain's CDR3 is CASSLGRTGETQYF. The DNA of the CDR3 is TGTGCCAGCAGCTTGGGGAGGACCGGCGAGACCCAGTACTTC.